This TCR beta chain derives from a study of shared clonotypes between healthy human individuals. In germline, CDR1 is MNHEY, CDR2 SMNVEV (reference sequence). This CDR3 region has 14 residues. V lost 7 bases and J lost 3, with 15 bases in between. This clone was observed a handful of times. All donors were healthy HIV-negative adults lacking recent acute infections or vaccinations. Replicate PCRs for unsorted PBMC used approximately 300 ng DNA (roughly 29,000 T cell genomes). Sequencing used immunoSEQ multiplex PCR; TCRdb keeps in-frame clones, though not all of them. The table has about 490,000 clones, over 60% seen once.

Sequences were obtained from PBMCs. This chain connects TRBV27 to TRBJ1-1; TRBD1 might be the D (5 bases). The TCR originated in a woman between 40 and 50 years old in good health. Some clones in this sample may be carry-over from other donors' samples. In nucleotides, the CDR3 is TGTGCCAGCACCCGGGACCCAGGGTACACTGAAGCTTTCTTT. It encodes CASTRDPGYTEAFF.